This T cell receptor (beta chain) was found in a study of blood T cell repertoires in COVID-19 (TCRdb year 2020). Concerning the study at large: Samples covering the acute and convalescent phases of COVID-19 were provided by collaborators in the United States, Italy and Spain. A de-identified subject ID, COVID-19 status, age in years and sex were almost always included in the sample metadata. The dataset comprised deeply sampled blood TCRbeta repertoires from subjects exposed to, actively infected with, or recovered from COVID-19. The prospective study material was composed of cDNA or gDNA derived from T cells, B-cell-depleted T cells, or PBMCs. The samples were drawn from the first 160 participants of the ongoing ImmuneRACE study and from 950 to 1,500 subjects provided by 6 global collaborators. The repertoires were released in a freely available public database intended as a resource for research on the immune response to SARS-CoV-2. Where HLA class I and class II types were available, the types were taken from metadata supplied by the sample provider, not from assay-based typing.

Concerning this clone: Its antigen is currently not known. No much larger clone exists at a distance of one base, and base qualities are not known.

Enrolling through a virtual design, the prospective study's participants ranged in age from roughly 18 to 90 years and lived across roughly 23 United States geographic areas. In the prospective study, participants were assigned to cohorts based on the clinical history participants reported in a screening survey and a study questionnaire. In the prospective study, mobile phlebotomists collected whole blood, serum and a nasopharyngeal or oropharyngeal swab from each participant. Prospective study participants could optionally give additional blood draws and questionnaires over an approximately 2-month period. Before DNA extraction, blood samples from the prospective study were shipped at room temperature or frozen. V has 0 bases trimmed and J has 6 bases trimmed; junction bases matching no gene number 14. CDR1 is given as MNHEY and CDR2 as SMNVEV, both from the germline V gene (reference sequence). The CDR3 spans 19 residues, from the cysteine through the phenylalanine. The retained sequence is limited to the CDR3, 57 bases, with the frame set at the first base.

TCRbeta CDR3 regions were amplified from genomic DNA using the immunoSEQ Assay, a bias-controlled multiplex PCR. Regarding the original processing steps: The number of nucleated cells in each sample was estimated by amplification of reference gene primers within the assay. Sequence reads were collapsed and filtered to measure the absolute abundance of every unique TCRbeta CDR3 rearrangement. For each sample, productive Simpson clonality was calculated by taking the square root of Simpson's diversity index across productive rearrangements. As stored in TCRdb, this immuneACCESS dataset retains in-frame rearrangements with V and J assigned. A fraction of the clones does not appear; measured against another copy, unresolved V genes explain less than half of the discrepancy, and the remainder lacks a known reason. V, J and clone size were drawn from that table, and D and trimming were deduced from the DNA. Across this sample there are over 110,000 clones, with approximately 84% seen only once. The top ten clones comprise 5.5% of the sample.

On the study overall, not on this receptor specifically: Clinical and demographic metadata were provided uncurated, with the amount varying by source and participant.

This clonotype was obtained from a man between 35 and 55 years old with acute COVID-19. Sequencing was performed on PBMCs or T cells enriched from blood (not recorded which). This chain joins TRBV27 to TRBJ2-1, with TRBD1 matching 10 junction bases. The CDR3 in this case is CASSLSSWTGTGVSNEQFF. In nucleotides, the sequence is TGTGCCAGCAGTTTATCTTCCTGGACTGGGACAGGGGTGAGCAATGAGCAGTTCTTC.